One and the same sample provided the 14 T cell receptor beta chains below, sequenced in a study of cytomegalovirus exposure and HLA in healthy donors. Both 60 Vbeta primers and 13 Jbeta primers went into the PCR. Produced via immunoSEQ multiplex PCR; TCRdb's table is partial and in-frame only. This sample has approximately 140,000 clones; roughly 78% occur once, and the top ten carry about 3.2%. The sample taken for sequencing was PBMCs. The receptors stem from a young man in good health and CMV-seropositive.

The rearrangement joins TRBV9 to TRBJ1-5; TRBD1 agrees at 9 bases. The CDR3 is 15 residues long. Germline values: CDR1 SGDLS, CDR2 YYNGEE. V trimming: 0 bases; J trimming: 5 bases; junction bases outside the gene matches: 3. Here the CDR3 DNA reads TGTGCCAGCAGCGTAGGCACAGGGGGCCATCAGCCCCAGCATTTT. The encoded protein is CASSVGTGGHQPQHF. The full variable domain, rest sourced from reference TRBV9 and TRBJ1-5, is DSGVTQTPKHLITATGQRVTLRCSPRSGDLSVYWYQQSLDQGLQFLIQYYNGEERAKGNILERFSAQQFPDLHSELNLSSLELGDSALYFCASSVGTGGHQPQHFGDGTRLSIL.

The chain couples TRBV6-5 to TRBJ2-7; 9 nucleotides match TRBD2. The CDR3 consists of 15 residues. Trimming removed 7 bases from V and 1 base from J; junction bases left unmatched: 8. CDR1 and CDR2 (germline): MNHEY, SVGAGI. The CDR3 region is CASIKLAGPSYEQYF. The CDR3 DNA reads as TGTGCCAGCATTAAACTAGCGGGTCCGTCCTACGAGCAGTACTTC.

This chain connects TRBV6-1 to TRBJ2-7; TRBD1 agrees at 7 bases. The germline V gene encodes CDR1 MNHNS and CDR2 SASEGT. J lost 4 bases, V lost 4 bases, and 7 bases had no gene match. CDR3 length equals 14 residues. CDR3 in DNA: TGTGCCAGCAGTGGCCTTGGACAGGTTTACGAGCAGTACTTC. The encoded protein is CASSGLGQVYEQYF.

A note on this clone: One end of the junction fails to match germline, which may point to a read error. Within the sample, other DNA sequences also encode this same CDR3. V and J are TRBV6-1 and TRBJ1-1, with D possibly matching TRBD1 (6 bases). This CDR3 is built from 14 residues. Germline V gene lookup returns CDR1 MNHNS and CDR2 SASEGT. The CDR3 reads CASRKTGLETEAFF. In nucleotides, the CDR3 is TGTGCCAGCAGGAAGACAGGATTAGAGACTGAAGCCTTCTTT.

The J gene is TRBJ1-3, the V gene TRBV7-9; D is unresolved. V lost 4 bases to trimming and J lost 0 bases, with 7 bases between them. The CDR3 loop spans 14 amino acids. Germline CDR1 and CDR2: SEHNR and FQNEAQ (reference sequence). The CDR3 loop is CASSSPSSGNTIYF. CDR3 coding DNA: TGTGCCAGCAGCTCCCCCTCCTCTGGAAACACCATATATTTT.

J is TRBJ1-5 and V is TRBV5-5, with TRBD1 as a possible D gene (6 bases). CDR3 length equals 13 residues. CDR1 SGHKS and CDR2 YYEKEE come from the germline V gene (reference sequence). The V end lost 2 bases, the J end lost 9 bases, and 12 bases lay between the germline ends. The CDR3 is CASSLYRERPQHF. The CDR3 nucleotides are TGTGCCAGCAGCTTATACAGGGAAAGGCCCCAGCATTTT. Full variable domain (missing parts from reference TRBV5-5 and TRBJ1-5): DAGVTQSPTHLIKTRGQQVTLRCSPISGHKSVSWYQQVLGQGPQFIFQYYEKEERGRGNFPDRFSARQFPNYSSELNVNALLLGDSALYLCASSLYRERPQHFGDGTRLSIL.

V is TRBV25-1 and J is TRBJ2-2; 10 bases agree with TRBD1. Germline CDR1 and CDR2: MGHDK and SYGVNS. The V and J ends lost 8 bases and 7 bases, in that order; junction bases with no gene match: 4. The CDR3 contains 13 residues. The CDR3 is CASDRGLSGELFF. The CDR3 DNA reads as TGTGCCAGCGACAGGGGGCTTAGCGGGGAGCTGTTTTTT. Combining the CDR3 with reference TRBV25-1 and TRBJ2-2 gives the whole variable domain EADIYQTPRYLVIGTGKKITLECSQTMGHDKMYWYQQDPGMELHLIHYSYGVNSTEKGDLSSESTVSRIRTEHFPLTLESARPSHTSQYLCASDRGLSGELFFGEGSRLTVL.

CDR3 nucleotides: TGCGCCAGCAGCCAAGTGGCTAGCGGGAGTGTCAATGAGCAGTTCTTC. Protein sequence: CASSQVASGSVNEQFF. This rearrangement joins TRBV4-1 to TRBJ2-1, with TRBD2 matching 10 bases. CDR1 and CDR2 from the germline V gene are MGHRA and YSYEKL. CDR3 length: 16 residues. The junction had 6 bases not matched to a gene; V was cut back by 1 base and J by 6 bases.

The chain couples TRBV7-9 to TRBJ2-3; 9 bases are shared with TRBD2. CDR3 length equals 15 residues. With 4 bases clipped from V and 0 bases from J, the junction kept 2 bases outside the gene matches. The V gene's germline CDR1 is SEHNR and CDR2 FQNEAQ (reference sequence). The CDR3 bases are TGTGCCAGCAGCTCTAGCGGGGTTAGCACAGATACGCAGTATTTT. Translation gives CASSSSGVSTDTQYF.

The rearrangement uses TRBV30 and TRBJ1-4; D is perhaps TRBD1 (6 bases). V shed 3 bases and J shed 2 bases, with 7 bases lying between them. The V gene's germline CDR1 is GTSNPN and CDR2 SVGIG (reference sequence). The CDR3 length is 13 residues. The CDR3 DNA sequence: TGTGCCTGGAGCGGACAGACTAATGAAAAACTGTTTTTT. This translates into CAWSGQTNEKLFF.

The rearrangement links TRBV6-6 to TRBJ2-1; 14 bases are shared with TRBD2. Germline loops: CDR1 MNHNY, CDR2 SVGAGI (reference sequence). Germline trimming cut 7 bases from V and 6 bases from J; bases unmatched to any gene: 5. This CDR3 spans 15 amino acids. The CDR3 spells CASTQGLAGVNEQFF. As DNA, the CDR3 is TGTGCCAGCACCCAGGGACTAGCGGGAGTCAATGAGCAGTTCTTC.

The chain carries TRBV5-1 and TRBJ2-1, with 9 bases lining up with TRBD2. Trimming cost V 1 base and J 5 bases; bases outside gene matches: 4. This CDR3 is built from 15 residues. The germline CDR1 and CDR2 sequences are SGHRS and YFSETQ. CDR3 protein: CASSLTSGPDNEQFF. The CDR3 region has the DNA TGCGCCAGCAGCTTGACTAGCGGGCCCGACAATGAGCAGTTCTTC.

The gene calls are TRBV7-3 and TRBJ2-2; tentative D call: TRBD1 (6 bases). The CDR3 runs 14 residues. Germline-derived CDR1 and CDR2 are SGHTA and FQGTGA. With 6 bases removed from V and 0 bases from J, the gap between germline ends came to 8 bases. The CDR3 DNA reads TGTGCCAGCAGTAGACAGGCGAACACCGGGGAGCTGTTTTTT. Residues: CASSRQANTGELFF.

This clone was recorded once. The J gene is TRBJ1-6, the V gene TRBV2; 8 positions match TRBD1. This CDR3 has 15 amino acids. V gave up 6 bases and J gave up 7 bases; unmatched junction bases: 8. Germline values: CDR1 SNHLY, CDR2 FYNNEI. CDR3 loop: CASRPTGTGNSPLHF. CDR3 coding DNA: TGTGCCAGCAGACCAACCGGGACAGGCAATTCACCCCTCCACTTT.